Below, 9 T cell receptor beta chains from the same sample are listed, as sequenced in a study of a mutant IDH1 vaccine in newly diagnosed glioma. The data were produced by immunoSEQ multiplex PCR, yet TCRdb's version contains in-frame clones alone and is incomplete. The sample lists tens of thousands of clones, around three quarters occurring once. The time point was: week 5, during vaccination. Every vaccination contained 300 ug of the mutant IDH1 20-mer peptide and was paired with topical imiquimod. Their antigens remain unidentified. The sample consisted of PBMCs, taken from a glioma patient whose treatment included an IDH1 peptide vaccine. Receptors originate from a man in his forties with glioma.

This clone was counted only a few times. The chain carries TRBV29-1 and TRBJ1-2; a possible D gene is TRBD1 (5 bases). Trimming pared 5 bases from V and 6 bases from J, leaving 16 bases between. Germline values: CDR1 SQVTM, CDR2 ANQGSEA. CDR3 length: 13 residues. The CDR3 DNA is TGCAGCGTTCCCCGGCAGGGAGTAAATGGCTACACCTTC. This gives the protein CSVPRQGVNGYTF.

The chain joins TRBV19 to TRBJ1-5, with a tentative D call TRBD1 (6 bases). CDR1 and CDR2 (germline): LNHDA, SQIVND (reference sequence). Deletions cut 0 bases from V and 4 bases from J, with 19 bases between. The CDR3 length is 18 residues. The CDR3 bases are TGTGCCAGTAGTATAGATGGGCCCGGGGGCGGAGGAAATCAGCCCCAGCATTTT. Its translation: CASSIDGPGGGGNQPQHF.

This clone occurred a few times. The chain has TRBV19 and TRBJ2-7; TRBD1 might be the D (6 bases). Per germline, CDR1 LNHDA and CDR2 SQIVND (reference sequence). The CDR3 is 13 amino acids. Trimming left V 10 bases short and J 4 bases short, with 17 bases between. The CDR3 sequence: CATSKTGLYEQYF. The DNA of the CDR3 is TGTGCCACCAGCAAGACAGGACTTTACGAGCAGTACTTC.

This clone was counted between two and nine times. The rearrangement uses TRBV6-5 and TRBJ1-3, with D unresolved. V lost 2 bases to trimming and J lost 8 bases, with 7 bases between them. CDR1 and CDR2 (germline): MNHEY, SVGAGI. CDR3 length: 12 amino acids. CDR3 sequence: CASSYNGDTIYF. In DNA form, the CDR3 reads TGTGCCAGCAGTTACAATGGGGACACCATATATTTT.

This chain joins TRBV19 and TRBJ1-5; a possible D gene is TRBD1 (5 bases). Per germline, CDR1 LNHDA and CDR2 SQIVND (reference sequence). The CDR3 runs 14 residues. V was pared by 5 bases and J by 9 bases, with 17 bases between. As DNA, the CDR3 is TGTGCCAGTAGTTTCGTGGGGCAGGGCGGGCCCCAGCATTTT. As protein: CASSFVGQGGPQHF.

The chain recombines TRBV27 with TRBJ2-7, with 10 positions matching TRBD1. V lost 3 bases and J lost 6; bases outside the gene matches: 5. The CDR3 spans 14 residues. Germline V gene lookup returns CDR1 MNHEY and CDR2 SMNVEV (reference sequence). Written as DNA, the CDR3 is TGTGCCAGCAGTTTGGGGACAGGGGTCGGCGAGCAGTACTTC. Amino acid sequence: CASSLGTGVGEQYF.

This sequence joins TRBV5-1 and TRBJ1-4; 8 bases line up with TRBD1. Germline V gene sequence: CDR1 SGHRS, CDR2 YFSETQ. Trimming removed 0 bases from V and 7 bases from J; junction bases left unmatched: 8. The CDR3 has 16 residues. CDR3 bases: TGCGCCAGCAGCTTGGCCCCGGGACAGGCTACTGAAAAACTGTTTTTT. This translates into CASSLAPGQATEKLFF.

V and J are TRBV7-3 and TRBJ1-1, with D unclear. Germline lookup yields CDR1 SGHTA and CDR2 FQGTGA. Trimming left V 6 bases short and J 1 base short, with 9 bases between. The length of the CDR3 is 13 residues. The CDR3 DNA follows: TGTGCCAGCAGACTTAACAGGAACACTGAAGCTTTCTTT. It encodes CASRLNRNTEAFF. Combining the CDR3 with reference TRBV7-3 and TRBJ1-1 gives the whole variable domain GAGVSQTPSNKVTEKGKYVELRCDPISGHTALYWYRQSLGQGPEFLIYFQGTGAADDSGLPNDRFFAVRPEGSVSTLKIQRTERGDSAVYLCASRLNRNTEAFFGQGTRLTVV.

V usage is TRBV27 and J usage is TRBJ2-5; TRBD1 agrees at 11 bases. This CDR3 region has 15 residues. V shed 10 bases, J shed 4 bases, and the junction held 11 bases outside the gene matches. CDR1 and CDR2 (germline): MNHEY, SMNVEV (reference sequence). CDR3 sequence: CANLLGQGARETQYF. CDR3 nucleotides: TGTGCCAACCTATTAGGACAGGGGGCACGAGAGACCCAGTACTTC.